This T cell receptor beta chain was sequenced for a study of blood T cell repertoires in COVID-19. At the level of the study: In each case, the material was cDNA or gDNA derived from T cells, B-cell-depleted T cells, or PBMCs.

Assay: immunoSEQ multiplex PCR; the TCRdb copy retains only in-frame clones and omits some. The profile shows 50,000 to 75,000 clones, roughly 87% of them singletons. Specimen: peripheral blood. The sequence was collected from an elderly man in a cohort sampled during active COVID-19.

The CDR3 protein is CASSLAAGAYNEQFF. CDR3 nucleotide sequence: TGCGCCAGCAGCTTGGCAGCGGGGGCCTACAATGAGCAGTTCTTC. This rearrangement joins TRBV5-1 to TRBJ2-1; 8 nucleotides match TRBD2. V lost 0 bases, J lost 2 bases, and 1 base stayed unmatched. Germline V CDR1 and CDR2: SGHRS, YFSETQ. CDR3 length equals 15 residues.